The 28 T cell receptor beta chains given below trace back to one sample, sequenced in a study of persistence of HIV-infected CD4 T cells. The antigens of these receptors remain unknown. This nonspecific control used anti-CD3/anti-CD28 bead stimulation of CD4+ T cells. Sorting selected CD4+ T cells upregulating both CD40 ligand and CD69. This was the immunoSEQ version 4 assay in survey mode. Sequencing was performed with immunoSEQ multiplex PCR; in TCRdb, only in-frame clones are kept and a portion is missing. This sample yields some 40,000 clones, of which 91% are seen a single time; less than 2% belongs to the top ten. Sequences were derived from CD4+ T cells sorted from PBMCs after roughly 18-hour stimulation, sampled from a patient who received antiretroviral therapy. The receptors here all came from an adult man with HIV who was CMV-seropositive.

V usage is TRBV7-3 and J usage is TRBJ2-3; no definite D call. V was shortened by 2 bases and J by 4 bases, with 7 bases between the two germline ends. Per germline, CDR1 SGHTA and CDR2 FQGTGA. The CDR3 covers 13 residues. This chain's CDR3 is CASSLEVSDTQYF. The CDR3 DNA reads as TGTGCCAGCAGCTTAGAGGTCTCAGATACGCAGTATTTT.

V is TRBV7-9 and J is TRBJ1-4, with a weak D call TRBD1 (6 bases). Trimming pared 1 base from V and 4 bases from J, leaving 7 bases between. This CDR3 comprises 14 residues. Looked up from germline, CDR1 is SEHNR and CDR2 is FQNEAQ (reference sequence). In DNA form, the CDR3 reads TGTGCCAGCAGCTTAGGGACAGTTAATGAAAAACTGTTTTTT. This gives the protein CASSLGTVNEKLFF.

The chain links TRBV12-5 to TRBJ1-1, with a tentative D call TRBD1 (6 bases). Trimming removed 1 base at V and 0 bases at J, with 12 bases between. The germline V gene encodes CDR1 LGHNT and CDR2 FRNRAP. This CDR3 contains 16 residues. Here the CDR3 DNA reads TGTGCTAGTGGTTTGGACAGGGTAACCGTGAACACTGAAGCTTTCTTT. Residues: CASGLDRVTVNTEAFF. Supplemented by reference TRBV12-5 and TRBJ1-1, the full variable domain reads DARVTQTPRHKVTEMGQEVTMRCQPILGHNTVFWYRQTMMQGLELLAYFRNRAPLDDSGMPKDRFSAEMPDATLATLKIQPSEPRDSAVYFCASGLDRVTVNTEAFFGQGTRLTVV.

The rearrangement links TRBV21-1 to TRBJ2-1; the table gives TRBD1 as D, unverified against the DNA. TRBV21-1 is described as a pseudogene. This CDR3 contains 14 residues. CDR3 amino acids: CASSKLQAANEQFF. The CDR3 coding sequence is TGTGCCAGCAGCAAATTGCAGGCCGCCAATGAGCAGTTCTTC.

V and J are TRBV5-1 and TRBJ2-1; no clear D gene. The CDR3 extends over 15 amino acids. CDR1 SGHRS and CDR2 YFSETQ come from the germline V gene. The germline V and J ends were trimmed by 1 base and 10 bases, with 18 bases remaining between them. The CDR3 protein is CASSLSSTRMREQFF. CDR3 bases: TGCGCCAGCAGCTTGTCCTCAACAAGAATGAGAGAGCAGTTCTTC.

The chain couples TRBV3-1 (or the pseudogene TRBV3-2) to TRBJ2-1; 13 bases map to TRBD2. This CDR3 spans 16 amino acids. The junction had 11 bases not matched to a gene; V was cut back by 6 bases and J by 9 bases. Germline V lookup: CDR1 LGHDT, CDR2 YNNKEL (reference sequence). CDR3 DNA: TGTGCCAGCAGTCGAACGACTAGCGGGGGGATCGGTGAGCAGTTCTTC. Protein sequence: CASSRTTSGGIGEQFF.

The chain combines TRBV18 with TRBJ1-6, with D possibly TRBD1 on 5 matching bases. The CDR3 sequence is 16 residues long. The V gene's germline CDR1 is KGHSH and CDR2 LQKENI. The V and J ends lost 6 bases and 5 bases respectively, with 17 bases between them. This CDR3 reads CASSLLRDLNNSPLHF. In DNA, the CDR3 is TGTGCCAGCTCCTTACTCCGGGACTTAAATAATTCACCCCTCCACTTT. Full variable domain (missing parts from reference TRBV18 and TRBJ1-6): NAGVMQNPRHLVRRRGQEARLRCSPMKGHSHVYWYRQLPEEGLKFMVYLQKENIIDESGMPKERFSAEFPKEGPSILRIQQVVRGDSAAYFCASSLLRDLNNSPLHFGNGTRLTVT.

This rearrangement joins TRBV4-1 to TRBJ2-7, with 9 nucleotides matching TRBD1. This CDR3 is 18 amino acids long. The V gene end was trimmed by 0 bases and the J gene end by 2 bases; junction bases not matched to a gene: 11. In germline, CDR1 is MGHRA, CDR2 YSYEKL. CDR3 in amino acids: CASSQEGSGTGSTYEQYF. In DNA form, the CDR3 reads TGCGCCAGCAGCCAAGAGGGGTCCGGGACAGGGTCCACCTACGAGCAGTACTTC.

The rearrangement joins TRBV6-5 to TRBJ2-2, with TRBD2 matching over 10 bases. V trimming: 1 base; J trimming: 7 bases; junction bases outside the gene matches: 3. Germline CDR1 is MNHEY and CDR2 is SVGAGI. This CDR3 spans 15 amino acids. The CDR3 sequence: CASSYLLAGNGELFF. The DNA of the CDR3 is TGTGCCAGCAGTTACTTACTAGCGGGGAACGGGGAGCTGTTTTTT.

The chain is built from TRBV20-1 and TRBJ1-5; D is unresolved. This CDR3 is built from 16 residues. Germline lookup yields CDR1 DFQATT and CDR2 SNEGSKA (reference sequence). V dropped 3 bases and J dropped 0 bases, with 15 bases sitting between them. The DNA of the CDR3 is TGCAGTGCTAGTAATTTCGGCAGAAGTAGCAATCAGCCCCAGCATTTT. As protein: CSASNFGRSSNQPQHF.

V gene TRBV4-2 combines with J gene TRBJ1-4, with D perhaps matching TRBD1 (5 bases). Deletions cut 0 bases from V and 8 bases from J, with 7 bases between. Germline CDR1 reads LGHNA; CDR2 reads YNFKEQ. The CDR3 totals 13 residues. The CDR3 sequence is CASSQDWGEKLFF. The CDR3 DNA sequence: TGTGCCAGCAGCCAAGACTGGGGGGAAAAACTGTTTTTT.

This chain joins TRBV10-3 and TRBJ2-3; D perhaps matches TRBD1 (6 bases). V was pared by 6 bases and J by 2 bases, with 12 bases between. The CDR3 consists of 14 residues. CDR1 and CDR2 (germline): ENHRY, SYGVKD. The CDR3 sequence is CAISPGTTTDTQYF. As DNA, the CDR3 is TGTGCCATCAGCCCCGGGACAACCACAGATACGCAGTATTTT.

This clone was counted once. The chain couples TRBV7-9 to TRBJ2-1; D is tentatively TRBD1 or TRBD2 (6 bases each). Germline V gives CDR1 SEHNR, CDR2 FQNEAQ (reference sequence). The CDR3 is 16 residues long. The V and J ends lost 4 bases and 0 bases respectively, with 13 bases between them. The CDR3 DNA reads TGTGCCAGCAGCTCGGTGGGGGGCCGCTCCTACAATGAGCAGTTCTTC. Its translation is CASSSVGGRSYNEQFF.

The chain combines TRBV30 with TRBJ1-3; D remains unclear. Germline V CDR1 and CDR2: GTSNPN, SVGIG (reference sequence). V was trimmed by 3 bases and J by 0 bases, leaving 9 bases between them. The CDR3 contains 14 residues. The CDR3 protein is CAWRTYGSGNTIYF. CDR3 nucleotides: TGTGCCTGGAGAACATACGGCTCTGGAAACACCATATATTTT. The variable domain in full, completed from reference TRBV30 and TRBJ1-3, reads SQTIHQWPATLVQPVGSPLSLECTVEGTSNPNLYWYRQAAGRGLQLLFYSVGIGQISSEVPQNLSASRPQDRQFILSSKKLLLSDSGFYLCAWRTYGSGNTIYFGEGSWLTVV.

This chain uses TRBV7-3 with TRBJ2-2; unclear D gene. CDR1 SGHTA and CDR2 FQGTGA come from the germline V gene. The CDR3 sequence is 14 residues long. The germline V and J ends were trimmed by 1 base and 5 bases, with 8 bases remaining between them. The chain's CDR3 is CASSLIGITGELFF. The CDR3 DNA reads TGTGCCAGCAGCTTAATAGGGATAACCGGGGAGCTGTTTTTT.

The chain uses TRBV25-1 and TRBJ2-4, with D hard to call. In germline, CDR1 is MGHDK, CDR2 SYGVNS. This CDR3 spans 14 amino acids. Trimming stripped 1 base from V and 4 bases from J, with 8 bases between. CDR3 loop: CASSESGQKNIQYF. The DNA of the CDR3 is TGTGCCAGCAGTGAATCGGGTCAGAAAAACATTCAGTACTTC.

This chain links TRBV9 with TRBJ2-6; no clear D. This CDR3 spans 13 amino acids. From germline, CDR1 is SGDLS and CDR2 YYNGEE. The germline V and J ends were trimmed by 1 base and 3 bases, with 2 bases remaining between them. The DNA for the CDR3 is TGTGCCAGCAGCGTACGTGGGGCCAACGTCCTGACTTTC. Encoded protein: CASSVRGANVLTF.

The rearrangement uses TRBV5-5 and TRBJ2-3, with D perhaps being TRBD1 or TRBD2 (5 bases each). Germline V gives CDR1 SGHKS, CDR2 YYEKEE (reference sequence). This CDR3 is built from 16 residues. Trimming removed 7 bases from V and 0 bases from J, with 18 bases in between. The DNA for the CDR3 is TGTGCCAGCTCCGACCGTACGGGGCGGAGCACAGATACGCAGTATTTT. This gives the protein CASSDRTGRSTDTQYF.

The gene calls are TRBV14 and TRBJ2-2, with 8 bases lining up with TRBD1. Germline V gives CDR1 SGHDN, CDR2 FVKESK. J lost 6 bases, V lost 5 bases, and 17 bases had no gene match. CDR3 size: 18 residues. The CDR3 DNA follows: TGTGCCAGCAGCTTACGATCCCGCAGGGGGCTTGGAGCCGGGGAGCTGTTTTTT. Translation gives CASSLRSRRGLGAGELFF. The full variable domain, with the rest looked up from reference TRBV14 and TRBJ2-2, is EAGVTQFPSHSVIEKGQTVTLRCDPISGHDNLYWYRRVMGKEIKFLLHFVKESKQDESGMPNNRFLAERTGGTYSTLKVQPAELEDSGVYFCASSLRSRRGLGAGELFFGEGSRLTVL.

This clone was recorded a few times. J is TRBJ2-7 and V is TRBV5-1; tentatively, D is TRBD1 (6 bases). Trimming shortened V by 4 bases and J by 3 bases, and 14 bases separated the two germline ends. Germline V gene data show CDR1 as SGHRS and CDR2 as YFSETQ. The CDR3 is 14 amino acids. The CDR3 DNA sequence: TGCGCCAGCAGCGGGGACACGTCGTACTACGAGCAGTACTTC. This codes for CASSGDTSYYEQYF.

The sample holds a few counts of this clone. V gene TRBV7-3 combines with J gene TRBJ2-2; D not resolved. The CDR3 covers 14 residues. Per the germline V gene, CDR1 is SGHTA and CDR2 is FQGTGA. V was cut by 6 bases and J by 0 bases, with 8 bases left in between. The CDR3 sequence is CASSSRTNTGELFF. CDR3 sequence (DNA): TGTGCCAGCAGTTCTCGGACGAACACCGGGGAGCTGTTTTTT.

V usage is TRBV5-5 and J usage is TRBJ1-5; 11 bases map to TRBD1. J lost 3 bases, V lost 5 bases, and 7 bases had no gene match. CDR1 SGHKS and CDR2 YYEKEE come from the germline V gene (reference sequence). The CDR3 is 16 amino acids. The DNA of the CDR3 is TGTGCCAGCAGTCGGACAGGGGGCGCGGTCAATCAGCCCCAGCATTTT. Translation: CASSRTGGAVNQPQHF. Together with reference TRBV5-5 and TRBJ1-5, the CDR3 gives the full variable domain: DAGVTQSPTHLIKTRGQQVTLRCSPISGHKSVSWYQQVLGQGPQFIFQYYEKEERGRGNFPDRFSARQFPNYSSELNVNALLLGDSALYLCASSRTGGAVNQPQHFGDGTRLSIL.

The rearrangement joins TRBV5-1 to TRBJ1-4; 8 bases line up with TRBD1. V was clipped by 3 bases and J by 0 bases; unmatched bases: 4. Germline CDR1 is SGHRS and CDR2 is YFSETQ. This CDR3 is built from 16 residues. CDR3 DNA sequence: TGCGCCAGCAGCTCGGACAGGGCCCCAACTAATGAAAAACTGTTTTTT. Protein: CASSSDRAPTNEKLFF.

The chain has TRBV5-8 and TRBJ2-7; 10 bases fit TRBD1. V trimming: 4 bases; J trimming: 9 bases; junction bases outside the gene matches: 13. The germline gives CDR1 SGHTS, CDR2 YDEGEE. The CDR3 consists of 15 residues. For the CDR3, the DNA is TGTGCCAGCAGCCCCCACCGGGACAGGGGATCGATGCAGTACTTC. Amino acid sequence: CASSPHRDRGSMQYF.

The rearrangement uses TRBV2 and TRBJ1-1, with TRBD1 as a possible D gene (6 bases). From germline, CDR1 is SNHLY and CDR2 FYNNEI. Trimming removed 3 bases at V and 3 bases at J, with 8 bases between. This CDR3 region has 13 residues. The CDR3 region has the DNA TGTGCCAGCAGTGAGGGGGCGTACACTGAAGCTTTCTTT. Amino acid sequence: CASSEGAYTEAFF.

This chain links TRBV6-5 with TRBJ1-5, with D possibly matching TRBD1 (6 bases). The V and J ends lost 8 bases and 4 bases respectively, with 15 bases between them. The CDR3 is 14 residues long. CDR1 and CDR2 from the germline V gene are MNHEY and SVGAGI. The CDR3 spells CASSRGGWNQPQHF. The DNA of the CDR3 is TGTGCCAGCTCCAGGGGTGGCTGGAATCAGCCCCAGCATTTT.

This clone has a single count. The rearrangement joins TRBV3-1 (or the pseudogene TRBV3-2) to TRBJ1-2; D possibly corresponds to TRBD1 (5 bases). V was cut by 0 bases and J by 2 bases, with 7 bases left in between. The CDR3 has 14 residues. CDR1 LGHDT and CDR2 YNNKEL come from the germline V gene (reference sequence). The CDR3 loop is CASSQDGGNYGYTF. As DNA, the CDR3 is TGTGCCAGCAGCCAAGATGGGGGAAACTATGGCTACACCTTC.

The CDR3 DNA reads as TGTGCCAGTAGTATTGGCCCAGGGAATCTGTACGAGCAGTACTTC. It translates to CASSIGPGNLYEQYF. The rearrangement uses TRBV19 and TRBJ2-7; D is possibly TRBD1 (5 bases). The ends were cut back, 3 bases at V and 4 bases at J, with 16 bases in the middle. This CDR3 contains 15 residues. Looked up from germline, CDR1 is LNHDA and CDR2 is SQIVND (reference sequence).